The entry below describes one T cell receptor (beta chain). The sample is drawn from a study of blood T cell repertoires in COVID-19. Study at large: Whether acute or convalescent, the COVID-19 samples came from the United States, Italy and Spain. Sample material is recorded as cDNA or gDNA derived from T cells, B-cell-depleted T cells, or PBMCs.

Followed longitudinally, the Seattle patients had been enrolled during active infection. Original data processing: Reference gene primer amplification yielded estimated nucleated cell counts. Method: immunoSEQ multiplex PCR; TCRdb's copy keeps in-frame clones and lacks some. The DNA gave D and trimming, while V, J and clone size come from that table. This sample has around 440,000 clones, with more than 70% found just once. The CDR3 consists of 13 residues. Germline V lookup: CDR1 SQVTM, CDR2 ANQGSEA. Trimming shortened V by 7 bases and J by 0 bases, and 10 bases separated the two germline ends. The V call is TRBV29-1, the J call TRBJ1-5; the D gene is possibly TRBD1 (5 bases). This sequence was found in a woman between 45 and 60 years old with COVID-19, enrolled during active disease. The sequenced sample was peripheral blood. The CDR3 sequence is CSARGDSNQPQHF. The CDR3 bases are TGCAGCGCGCGGGGGGATAGCAATCAGCCCCAGCATTTT.